These 9 T cell receptor beta chains were all obtained from the same sample, sequenced in a study of early T cells in non-severe SARS-CoV-2 infection. TCRdb reanalysed the 5' RACE reads using MiXCR and keeps one entry per CDR3 protein. The profile shows 25,000 to 30,000 distinct CDR3 sequences, roughly 4.3% of them singletons. Sequencing was performed on whole blood. The receptors here all came from an adult who was a healthcare worker with PCR-confirmed SARS-CoV-2 infection or an uninfected control (not recorded which).

This clonotype was counted ten times or more. The rearrangement links TRBV5-4 to TRBJ1-3, with D unclear. The V gene lost 1 base and the J gene lost 0 bases, with 8 bases spanning the gap. The CDR3 has 15 residues. The germline V gene has CDR1 SGHNT and CDR2 YYREEE (reference sequence). In nucleotides, the CDR3 is TGTGCCAGCAGCTTGAGAACACCCTCTGGAAACACCATATATTTT. Protein: CASSLRTPSGNTIYF.

This chain connects TRBV7-9 to TRBJ2-5, with D maybe TRBD1 (6 bases). V was pared by 2 bases and J by 2 bases, with 15 bases between. This CDR3 comprises 16 residues. CDR1 is SEHNR, CDR2 FQNEAQ, per germline (reference sequence). CDR3 loop: CASSLSYWQGQETQYF. CDR3 nucleotide sequence: TGTGCCAGCAGCTTATCGTATTGGCAGGGGCAAGAGACCCAGTACTTC. Complete variable domain (other parts from reference TRBV7-9 and TRBJ2-5): DTGVSQNPRHKITKRGQNVTFRCDPISEHNRLYWYRQTLGQGPEFLTYFQNEAQLEKSRLLSDRFSAERPKGSFSTLEIQRTEQGDSAMYLCASSLSYWQGQETQYFGPGTRLLVL.

This clonotype was observed many times. The chain combines TRBV28 with TRBJ2-5; TRBD1 agrees at 8 bases. After removal of 3 bases from V and 5 bases from J, the junction contained 11 bases not matched to a gene. Germline V gene lookup returns CDR1 MDHEN and CDR2 SYDVKM. CDR3 size: 16 residues. CDR3 protein: CASSFPGTGLTETQYF. CDR3 nucleotides: TGTGCCAGCAGTTTCCCCGGGACAGGATTAACGGAGACCCAGTACTTC.

Many counts were recorded for this clonotype. The chain joins TRBV14 to TRBJ2-7; D possibly corresponds to TRBD2 (5 bases). With 8 bases removed from V and 3 bases from J, the gap between germline ends came to 23 bases. The CDR3 extends over 16 amino acids. Germline CDR1 SGHDN, CDR2 FVKESK. The CDR3 region has the DNA TGTGCCAGCGCCTGGAGCGATAGCGTACTAATCTACGAGCAGTACGTC. This gives the protein CASAWSDSVLIYEQYV.

This clonotype was seen repeatedly, ten times or more. The chain uses TRBV4-3 and TRBJ2-7; a possible D gene is TRBD2 (6 bases). This CDR3 is built from 14 residues. V was pared by 3 bases and J by 2 bases, with 11 bases between. In germline, CDR1 is LGHNA, CDR2 YSLEER. DNA for the CDR3: TGCGCCAGCAGCCAGGGACTTACGGCCTACGAGCAGTACTTC. Translated: CASSQGLTAYEQYF.

To note about this clonotype: This may be a read error, as it is one base from a much larger clone. The chain recombines TRBV11-3 with TRBJ1-1; D ambiguous. CDR3 length equals 14 residues. Per the germline V gene, CDR1 is SGHNT and CDR2 is YENEEA. The DNA of the CDR3 is TGTGTCAGCAGCCACTACGTGGGGAACACTGAAGCTTTCTTT. This encodes CVSSHYVGNTEAFF. Combining the CDR3 with reference TRBV11-3 and TRBJ1-1 gives the whole variable domain EAGVVQSPRYKIIEKKQPVAFWCNPISGHNTLYWYLQNLGQGPELLIRYENEEAVDDSQLPKDRFSAERLKGVDSTLKIQPAELGDSAVYLCVSSHYVGNTEAFFGQGTRLTVV.

The sample holds many counts of this clonotype. CDR3 DNA sequence: TGTGCCAGCCGGGGACAGGGGAGGAGCACCGGGGAGCTGTTTTTT. This sequence encodes CASRGQGRSTGELFF. The rearrangement uses TRBV2 and TRBJ2-2, with 10 nucleotides matching TRBD1. CDR1 SNHLY and CDR2 FYNNEI come from the germline V gene. The CDR3 extends over 15 amino acids. V shed 8 bases, J shed 4 bases, and the junction held 7 bases outside the gene matches.

This clonotype was seen at least ten times. The gene calls are TRBV28 and TRBJ2-3; D may be TRBD1 or TRBD2 (7 bases each). Germline V gene lookup returns CDR1 MDHEN and CDR2 SYDVKM. Trimming stripped 3 bases from V and 3 bases from J, with 22 bases between. The CDR3 runs 18 residues. This chain's CDR3 is CASSFGGLAGGLTDTQYF. The CDR3 DNA is TGTGCCAGCAGTTTCGGGGGGCTGGCAGGGGGTTTGACAGATACGCAGTATTTT.

This clonotype appeared many times. The chain couples TRBV4-2 to TRBJ2-3; D might be TRBD2 (6 bases). CDR3 size: 16 residues. Germline V lookup: CDR1 LGHNA, CDR2 YNFKEQ. Trimming shortened V by 0 bases and J by 5 bases, and 15 bases separated the two germline ends. The CDR3 DNA reads as TGTGCCAGCAGCCAAGATCGTTCGCACGGGGGAGATACGCAGTATTTT. Its translation: CASSQDRSHGGDTQYF.